This T cell receptor beta chain was identified in a study of T cells expressing NK-cell markers. At the level of the study: Sorted CD3+CD56+NKG2C+, CD3+CD56+NKG2C- and CD3+CD56-NKG2C+ T cells provided the TCR beta repertoires. Just one sequenced donor of eight was HCMV-seronegative, while seven were seropositive.

In regard to this clonotype: Its matching antigen is unknown.

Overall study findings and caveats: These clonotypes additionally ranked first within the CD3+CD56-NKG2C+ fraction of a handful of donors.

UMI-tagged 5'RACE template switching yielded the TCR beta cDNA. Reprocessing the 5' RACE reads, TCRdb reports a single entry for every CDR3 protein and omits DNA. In all, the sample yields some 600,000 distinct CDR3 sequences. This receptor was identified in a man aged 18 to 35 in good health. The specimen was blood T cells: a sorted CD56 or NKG2C T cell subset, CD4+ or CD8+ T cells, or bulk PBMC T cells (not recorded which).

CDR3 protein: CASSGGRGGANVLTF. The V call is TRBV11-2, the J call TRBJ2-6; checking the TCRdb D call of TRBD1 is not possible without DNA. Germline CDR1 SGHAT, CDR2 FQNNGV. CDR3 size: 15 residues.